These T cell receptor beta chains were read from a single sample in a study of CD8 T cells in ankylosing spondylitis. TCRdb analysed the 5' RACE reads with MiXCR anew, one entry per CDR3 protein. This repertoire shows more than 110,000 distinct CDR3 sequences, roughly 8.8% found once; its top ten account for less than 7.5%. The sample consisted of synovial fluid, either unsorted or a sorted T cell fraction (not recorded which). The receptors come from a male donor with ankylosing spondylitis. Each CDR3 is given with its conserved first and last residue. The D gene is left open where the match is weak. The listing skips clone size in some rows; elsewhere it reads once, few, many or a size class.

V	size	D	J	DNA	CDR3
TRBV5-1	.	.	TRBJ1-1	TGCGCCAGCGGCAGAGAAGGCGGGGCGAACACTGAAGCTTTCTTT	CASGREGGANTEAFF
TRBV20-1	few	.	TRBJ2-3	TGCAGTGCGACCATCACCGGGCCTCGAGATACGCAGTATTTT	CSATITGPRDTQYF
TRBV7-9	few	.	TRBJ1-2	TGTGCCAGCAGCTTAGACGCGGGATCCTATGGCTACACCTTC	CASSLDAGSYGYTF
TRBV3-1	.	.	TRBJ1-4	TGTGCCAGCAGCCAACAATCGACAGTAGCAACTAATGAAAAACTGTTTTTT	CASSQQSTVATNEKLFF
TRBV4-1	many	.	TRBJ2-7	TGCGCCAGCAGCCGGGCGGGACAGCGAGACTACGAGCAGTACTTC	CASSRAGQRDYEQYF
TRBV5-4	many	.	TRBJ2-3	TGTGCCAGCAGCTCCTTGACGGCTGATGTGGGCACAGATACGCAGTATTTT	CASSSLTADVGTDTQYF
TRBV5-1	few	TRBD2	TRBJ2-3	TGCGCCAGCAGCTTGGGTCCTAGCGGAGACCCCGTTTTACGGAGAGATACGCAGTATTTT	CASSLGPSGDPVLRRDTQYF
TRBV10-3	many	.	TRBJ2-7	TGTGCCACCAGAAATGGGTGGGGATCCTACGAGCAGTACTTC	CATRNGWGSYEQYF
TRBV11-2	many	TRBD2	TRBJ2-7	TGTGCCAGCAGCGTCACTAGCGGATCCTACGAGCAGTACTTC	CASSVTSGSYEQYF
TRBV6-5	many	.	TRBJ1-4	TGTGCCAGCAGTTACTCGAGGGGGGAAAAACTGTTTTTT	CASSYSRGEKLFF
TRBV15	many	.	TRBJ2-3	TGTGCCACCAGCCGTACAGATACGCAGTATTTT	CATSRTDTQYF
TRBV2	few	.	TRBJ2-2	TGTGCCAGCCGGAGGGCCGGGGAGCTGTTTTTT	CASRRAGELFF
TRBV5-1	many	TRBD2	TRBJ2-4	TGCGCCAGCAGCTTGGCTCAGGGCGGGAGCATTCAGTACTTC	CASSLAQGGSIQYF
TRBV6-1	.	TRBD2	TRBJ2-2	TGTGCCAGCAGACGATTCGCGGGGGGAGAAGGGGAGCTGTTTTTT	CASRRFAGGEGELFF
TRBV4-3	.	.	TRBJ1-1	TGCGCCAGCAGCCAAAACGAGAGGGAGAACACTGAAGCTTTCTTT	CASSQNERENTEAFF
TRBV7-3	.	TRBD2	TRBJ2-3	TGTGCCAGCAGTCTAGCGGGGAGGTCAGATACGCAGTATTTT	CASSLAGRSDTQYF
TRBV4-3	few	.	TRBJ2-5	TGCGCCAGCAGCCAAGATGCTGATGAGACCCAGTACTTC	CASSQDADETQYF
TRBV7-8	.	.	TRBJ1-1	TGTGCCAGCAATCTTGGGAACACTGAAGCTTTCTTT	CASNLGNTEAFF
TRBV3-1	.	TRBD1	TRBJ2-6	TGTGCCAGCAGCCATGGACAGGGGGGGTCTGGGGCCAACGTCCTGACTTTC	CASSHGQGGSGANVLTF
TRBV20-1	.	TRBD2	TRBJ2-1	TGCAGTGCTAGTTGGCCTAGCGGGAGGTATATCAATGAGCAGTTCTTC	CSASWPSGRYINEQFF
TRBV6-1	few	TRBD1	TRBJ2-3	TGTGCCAGCAGGTGGTCGACAGGGCTGGCAGATACGCAGTATTTT	CASRWSTGLADTQYF
TRBV2	many	TRBD2	TRBJ2-7	TGTGCCAGGGGACTAGCGGGAGGCAACGAGCAGTACTTC	CARGLAGGNEQYF
TRBV24-1	many	.	TRBJ1-2	TGTGCCACCAGTGATTTCCAACAGGGAAGGGAGGGCTACACCTTC	CATSDFQQGREGYTF
TRBV11-3	few	TRBD2	TRBJ2-1	TGTGCCAGCAGCTCCAGGACTAGCGGGGGGTCGCGCCACAATGAGCAGTTCTTC	CASSSRTSGGSRHNEQFF
TRBV5-4	many	TRBD2	TRBJ2-5	TGTGCCAGCTCCTCGACTAGCGGGGGGAGGGGAGAGACCCAGTACTTC	CASSSTSGGRGETQYF
TRBV12-3/TRBV12-4	few	.	TRBJ1-1	TGTGCCAGCAGGGGGGCAGGGGCGAGTACTGAAGCTTTCTTT	CASRGAGASTEAFF
TRBV20-1	.	.	TRBJ1-2	TGCAGTGCTAGCTTCGGAAACTATGGCTACTCCTTC	CSASFGNYGYSF
TRBV4-1	few	.	TRBJ2-1	TGCGCCAGCAGCCAACAGGGTACCAATGAGCAGTTCTTC	CASSQQGTNEQFF
TRBV20-1	many	.	TRBJ1-4	TGCAGTGCTAGTGAAGCTGAGTCAGGGGTTGAAAAACTGTTTTTT	CSASEAESGVEKLFF